The 24 T cell receptor beta chains reported below all come from one sample, sequenced in a study of T cell repertoires in cytomegalovirus infection. MiXCR, applied by TCRdb to the reads, yields one record per CDR3 protein. Of about 890,000 distinct CDR3 sequences in the sample, roughly 30% were seen once. Antigens of these TCRs are unknown. The sample was cultured CD8+ T cells from PBMCs, taken from culture after CMV antigen stimulation. The receptors stem from a human donor in good health (CMV status not recorded). Some clones in this sample may be carry-over from other donors' samples.

Notes on this clonotype: Sequence at one end of the junction differs from germline and may be a read error. The V and J genes are TRBV4-1 and TRBJ2-3; tentative D call: TRBD1 (7 bases). This CDR3 region has 17 residues. The germline V gene encodes CDR1 MGHRA and CDR2 YSYEKL. The CDR3 region has the DNA TGTGCCAGCAGCCAAGAGTTGCCGGAGGGGGCGGGAGATACGCAGTATTTT. This encodes CASSQELPEGAGDTQYF.

This clonotype was seen more than once but under ten times. The V and J genes are TRBV7-9 and TRBJ2-2; D might be TRBD1 or TRBD2, each matching 5 bases. The V gene's germline CDR1 is SEHNR and CDR2 FQNEAQ (reference sequence). The CDR3 covers 16 residues. Trimming shortened V by 5 bases and J by 3 bases, and 16 bases separated the two germline ends. The CDR3 nucleotides are TGTGCCAGCAGCCCAGGGCCTTTGAGGGACACCGGGGAGCTGTTTTTT. It specifies CASSPGPLRDTGELFF.

For the CDR3, the DNA is TGTGCCAGCATCGGGAAGACGGACACGACTAACACTGAAGCTTTCTTT. Translation: CASIGKTDTTNTEAFF. The chain is built from TRBV27 and TRBJ1-1, with D perhaps matching TRBD1 (5 bases). The ends were cut back, 7 bases at V and 2 bases at J, with 20 bases in the middle. CDR3 length: 16 amino acids. Germline V lookup: CDR1 MNHEY, CDR2 SMNVEV (reference sequence).

This clonotype has only a few counts. The V gene is TRBV5-1, the J gene TRBJ2-3, with TRBD1 matching over 12 bases. The germline V gene encodes CDR1 SGHRS and CDR2 YFSETQ. V dropped 5 bases and J dropped 5; count of bases not matched to a gene: 9. The CDR3 runs 16 residues. The CDR3 sequence: CASSFLGQGAEDTQYF. CDR3 coding DNA: TGCGCCAGCAGTTTTTTGGGACAGGGGGCTGAAGATACGCAGTATTTT.

This clonotype was observed many times. The J gene is TRBJ2-3, the V gene TRBV7-8; 7 bases are shared with TRBD1. Trimming took 2 bases from V and 2 from J; bases not matched to a gene: 4. The CDR3 runs 15 residues. CDR1 and CDR2 from the germline V gene are SGHVS and FQNEAQ. The CDR3 DNA follows: TGTGCCAGCAGCTTATACAGGGGTCTCACAGATACGCAGTATTTT. The encoded protein is CASSLYRGLTDTQYF. Based on the CDR3 plus reference TRBV7-8 and TRBJ2-3, the full variable domain is GAGVSQSPRYKVAKRGQDVALRCDPISGHVSLFWYQQALGQGPEFLTYFQNEAQLDKSGLPSDRFFAERPEGSVSTLKIQRTQQEDSAVYLCASSLYRGLTDTQYFGPGTRLTVL.

In its sample, this clonotype was seen once. V is TRBV13 and J is TRBJ1-1, with D possibly being TRBD1 (5 bases). This CDR3 region has 16 residues. With 1 base removed from V and 1 base from J, the gap between germline ends came to 13 bases. CDR1 PRHDT and CDR2 FYEKMQ come from the germline V gene (reference sequence). CDR3 DNA sequence: TGTGCCAGCAGCTTAGAACGGGGGAGTGGGAACACTGAAGCTTTCTTT. Translating it yields CASSLERGSGNTEAFF.

On this clonotype: A much larger clone differs by one base, so this may be a read error. The V and J genes are TRBV6-1 and TRBJ1-4; possible D gene TRBD1, 5 bases. Looked up from germline, CDR1 is MNHNS and CDR2 is SASEGT. This CDR3 comprises 15 residues. Deletions cut 6 bases from V and 0 bases from J, with 11 bases between. The CDR3 nucleotides are TGTGCCAGCAGCAAGACAGTTGCAACTAATGAAAAACTGTTTTTT. Its protein product is CASSKTVATNEKLFF.

This chain joins TRBV6-6 and TRBJ2-2; 8 positions match TRBD2. Germline trimming cut 0 bases from V and 4 bases from J; bases unmatched to any gene: 7. The CDR3 runs to 17 residues. CDR1 is MNHNY and CDR2 is SVGAGI in the germline V gene (reference sequence). CDR3 nucleotides: TGTGCCAGCAGTTACTCGTTACGGGGGGGATCCACCGGGGAGCTGTTTTTT. It translates to CASSYSLRGGSTGELFF.

The chain joins TRBV20-1 to TRBJ1-4; D is unclear. CDR3 size: 16 residues. Germline CDR1 is DFQATT and CDR2 is SNEGSKA (reference sequence). V dropped 3 bases and J dropped 8 bases, with 22 bases sitting between them. CDR3 protein: CSAREAIRSPREKLFF. CDR3 nucleotides: TGCAGTGCTAGGGAAGCTATCCGGTCCCCTCGGGAAAAACTGTTTTTT.

The V call is TRBV29-1, the J call TRBJ2-2, with 15 bases matching TRBD2. CDR1 and CDR2 from the germline V gene are SQVTM and ANQGSEA. The V gene end was trimmed by 3 bases and the J gene end by 6 bases; junction bases not matched to a gene: 8. This CDR3 region has 17 residues. CDR3 DNA: TGCAGCGTTGACCCGGGACTAGCGGGGGGCGGACCCGGGGAGCTGTTTTTT. Protein sequence: CSVDPGLAGGGPGELFF.

This clonotype has a handful of counts. This CDR3 reads CASSPGTLVETQYF. The CDR3 nucleotides read TGTGCCAGCAGCCCCGGGACATTAGTAGAGACCCAGTACTTC. The genes are TRBV7-9 and TRBJ2-5; perhaps TRBD1 as D (6 bases). The V gene's germline CDR1 is SEHNR and CDR2 FQNEAQ (reference sequence). The CDR3 consists of 14 residues. The V gene lost 5 bases and the J gene lost 4 bases, with 14 bases spanning the gap. Full variable domain (missing parts from reference TRBV7-9 and TRBJ2-5): DTGVSQNPRHKITKRGQNVTFRCDPISEHNRLYWYRQTLGQGPEFLTYFQNEAQLEKSRLLSDRFSAERPKGSFSTLEIQRTEQGDSAMYLCASSPGTLVETQYFGPGTRLLVL.

This chain connects TRBV4-1 to TRBJ2-1; no firm D call. This CDR3 has 13 amino acids. Germline loops: CDR1 MGHRA, CDR2 YSYEKL. V was shortened by 4 bases and J by 5 bases, with 9 bases between the two germline ends. CDR3 DNA: TGCGCCAGCAGCCCTCCTCATAACAATGAGCAGTTCTTC. Its protein product is CASSPPHNNEQFF.

This rearrangement joins TRBV7-3 to TRBJ2-2, with D maybe TRBD2 (6 bases). Germline CDR1 reads SGHTA; CDR2 reads FQGTGA. This CDR3 spans 16 amino acids. The V and J ends lost 3 bases and 5 bases respectively, with 16 bases between them. The CDR3 sequence is CASSFIRGSRTGELFF. The CDR3 DNA reads as TGTGCCAGCAGCTTCATTCGGGGGAGTAGGACCGGGGAGCTGTTTTTT.

This clonotype was counted many times. The CDR3 region has the DNA TGTGCCAGCAGCTTGGACATGGAGACCCAGTACTTC. It is translated as CASSLDMETQYF. The gene calls are TRBV7-8 and TRBJ2-5; D might be TRBD1 (5 bases). Germline-derived CDR1 and CDR2 are SGHVS and FQNEAQ. The V end lost 3 bases, the J end lost 5 bases, and 7 bases lay between the germline ends. The CDR3 runs 12 residues.

The chain uses TRBV7-9 and TRBJ1-1, with D possibly being TRBD1 (5 bases). Germline V lookup: CDR1 SEHNR, CDR2 FQNEAQ (reference sequence). The CDR3 loop spans 12 amino acids. V was shortened by 8 bases and J by 5 bases, with 12 bases between the two germline ends. CDR3 nucleotides: TGTGCCAGCTGCAGCGGGGGGACTGAAGCTTTCTTT. Translated, it gives CASCSGGTEAFF. The full variable domain, its missing parts supplied by reference TRBV7-9 and TRBJ1-1, is DTGVSQNPRHKITKRGQNVTFRCDPISEHNRLYWYRQTLGQGPEFLTYFQNEAQLEKSRLLSDRFSAERPKGSFSTLEIQRTEQGDSAMYLCASCSGGTEAFFGQGTRLTVV.

This chain uses TRBV7-3 with TRBJ1-5, with unresolved D. From germline, CDR1 is SGHTA and CDR2 FQGTGA. V was trimmed by 5 bases and J by 3 bases, leaving 11 bases between them. The length of the CDR3 is 14 residues. The CDR3 sequence: CASSGPGVNQPQHF. CDR3 DNA sequence: TGTGCCAGCAGCGGGCCAGGCGTCAATCAGCCCCAGCATTTT.

This clonotype was seen a few times. This chain joins TRBV6-2 or TRBV6-3 and TRBJ2-3; 10 bases are a match to TRBD2. CDR1 MNHEY and CDR2 SVGEGT come from the germline V gene. J was trimmed by 1 base and V by 2 bases; bases with no gene match: 6. This CDR3 has 17 residues. CDR3 coding DNA: TGTGCCAGCAGTTACCAAGCGCTAGCGGGGGGCACAGATACGCAGTATTTT. This gives the protein CASSYQALAGGTDTQYF.

The chain has TRBV11-2 and TRBJ2-3; D not certain. V was shortened by 5 bases and J by 10 bases, with 10 bases between the two germline ends. CDR1 is SGHAT and CDR2 is FQNNGV in the germline V gene. CDR3 size: 11 residues. The CDR3 DNA follows: TGTGCCAGCAGCGGAGCCAATGCGCAGTATTTT. It yields the protein CASSGANAQYF. The full variable domain, its missing parts supplied by reference TRBV11-2 and TRBJ2-3, is EAGVAQSPRYKIIEKRQSVAFWCNPISGHATLYWYQQILGQGPKLLIQFQNNGVVDDSQLPKDRFSAERLKGVDSTLKIQPAKLEDSAVYLCASSGANAQYFGPGTRLTVL.

This chain connects TRBV3-1 to TRBJ2-3; D may be TRBD2 (5 bases). This CDR3 has 15 amino acids. V gave up 1 base and J gave up 0 bases, with 8 bases separating them. CDR1 is LGHDT and CDR2 is YNNKEL in the germline V gene (reference sequence). As DNA, the CDR3 is TGTGCCAGCAGCCAAGGATCGGGGAGCACAGATACGCAGTATTTT. This codes for CASSQGSGSTDTQYF.

This sequence joins TRBV6-6 and TRBJ2-4, with D perhaps TRBD1 (7 bases). The length of the CDR3 is 16 residues. CDR1 and CDR2 from the germline V gene are MNHNY and SVGAGI (reference sequence). V was shortened by 5 bases and J by 1 base, with 15 bases between the two germline ends. Here the CDR3 DNA reads TGTGCCAGCAGTGCAACAGGGGCGGGGGCCAAAAACATTCAGTACTTC. This encodes CASSATGAGAKNIQYF.

This chain joins TRBV2 and TRBJ1-2; 7 bases are a match to TRBD1. V trimming: 6 bases; J trimming: 3 bases; junction bases outside the gene matches: 7. The length of the CDR3 is 14 residues. Germline V lookup: CDR1 SNHLY, CDR2 FYNNEI. As DNA, the CDR3 is TGTGCCAGCAGCCGGGACAGAGCCTACTATGGCTACACCTTC. It specifies CASSRDRAYYGYTF. The whole variable domain, filled in from reference TRBV2 and TRBJ1-2, reads EPEVTQTPSHQVTQMGQEVILRCVPISNHLYFYWYRQILGQKVEFLVSFYNNEISEKSEIFDDQFSVERPDGSNFTLKIRSTKLEDSAMYFCASSRDRAYYGYTFGSGTRLTVV.

This rearrangement joins TRBV9 to TRBJ2-1; 9 bases fit TRBD1. The CDR3 loop spans 16 amino acids. V was clipped by 2 bases and J by 5 bases; unmatched bases: 8. CDR1 and CDR2 (germline): SGDLS, YYNGEE. CDR3 nucleotides: TGTGCCAGCAGCGTCCGCCGGGACAGGGACCACAATGAGCAGTTCTTC. Its protein is CASSVRRDRDHNEQFF.

V and J are TRBV5-6 and TRBJ2-7, with no clear D. This CDR3 region has 12 residues. The ends were cut back, 4 bases at V and 6 bases at J, with 11 bases in the middle. Germline CDR1 is SGHDT and CDR2 is YYEEEE. CDR3 in amino acids: CASSHPGVEQYF. CDR3 sequence (DNA): TGTGCCAGCAGCCACCCCGGCGTCGAGCAGTACTTC.

This clonotype was seen many times. The chain carries TRBV7-2 and TRBJ1-3; D remains ambiguous. Trimming left V 4 bases short and J 0 bases short, with 10 bases between. Germline V gene sequence: CDR1 SGHTA, CDR2 FQGNSA. The CDR3 spans 15 residues. The CDR3 spells CASSSWDDSGNTIYF. In DNA form, the CDR3 reads TGTGCCAGCAGCTCCTGGGATGACTCTGGAAACACCATATATTTT.